These 5 T cell receptor beta chains came from one sample sequenced in a study of blood T cell repertoires in COVID-19. Using immunoSEQ multiplex PCR, the repertoire was profiled, and TCRdb retains in-frame clones only, with some absent. The table lists about 150,000 clones, roughly nine tenths of them singletons. The specimen was peripheral blood. All receptors come from a woman in her 70s with acute or convalescent COVID-19.

The gene calls are TRBV6-2 or TRBV6-3 and TRBJ1-1, with 7 bases matching TRBD1. CDR1 is MNHEY and CDR2 is SVGEGT in the germline V gene. The ends lost 5 bases at V and 10 bases at J; junction bases unmatched: 4. CDR3 length equals 11 residues. The CDR3 protein is CASSQGQAAFF. CDR3 coding DNA: TGTGCCAGCAGTCAAGGACAGGCAGCTTTCTTT.

This clone appeared a single time. This rearrangement joins TRBV5-1 to TRBJ2-2, with 7 bases aligning to TRBD1. Germline CDR1 reads SGHRS; CDR2 reads YFSETQ. V dropped 2 bases and J dropped 1; count of bases not matched to a gene: 5. CDR3 length equals 16 residues. CDR3: CASSLTGTENTGELFF. The CDR3 DNA sequence: TGCGCCAGCAGCTTAACCGGGACAGAGAACACCGGGGAGCTGTTTTTT.

The genes are TRBV19 and TRBJ1-1, with 7 bases matching TRBD1. CDR3 length equals 14 residues. Germline trimming cut 6 bases from V and 1 base from J; bases unmatched to any gene: 5. The germline V gene encodes CDR1 LNHDA and CDR2 SQIVND (reference sequence). The CDR3 protein is CASRLTGRNTEAFF. CDR3 in DNA: TGTGCCAGTAGGCTGACAGGGAGGAACACTGAAGCTTTCTTT.

The chain uses TRBV6-5 and TRBJ1-1; D is unclear. The V end was cut by 7 bases, the J end by 4 bases, with 19 bases between. Germline values: CDR1 MNHEY, CDR2 SVGAGI. This CDR3 contains 15 residues. In nucleotides, the CDR3 is TGTGCCAGCACCCCAGGTTACAGCGGGGTCACTGAAGCTTTCTTT. It is translated as CASTPGYSGVTEAFF.

The chain joins TRBV6-2 or TRBV6-3 to TRBJ1-2; D not certain. The V gene's germline CDR1 is MNHEY and CDR2 SVGEGT. The V end lost 0 bases, the J end lost 4 bases, and 9 bases lay between the germline ends. This CDR3 is 14 amino acids long. Here the CDR3 reads CASSYSRVSYGYTF. The CDR3 nucleotides are TGTGCCAGCAGTTACTCCCGGGTTTCCTATGGCTACACCTTC.